The clone carrying this TCR beta chain was detected only a few times. What it recognizes is unknown. Separate from the approximately 700-subject first cohort was the roughly 130-subject validation cohort, to which the donors belonged. TCRdb's copy holds only in-frame clones and misses some; the assay was immunoSEQ multiplex PCR. The profile shows a few hundred thousand clones, about 92% of them singletons. These data are taken from a study of cytomegalovirus exposure and HLA in healthy donors. Across the study: Later analysis reported that the approximately 120 validation repertoires shared the platform of the approximately 670 first-cohort repertoires.

Points from the study as a whole: Three CMV-associated chains were confirmed in vitro to be specific for CMV antigens. Despite most TCR sequences being rare, some public TCRs occurred in many donors.

Per germline, CDR1 MDHEN and CDR2 SYDVKM. This CDR3 region has 12 residues. The ends lost 11 bases at V and 2 bases at J; junction bases unmatched: 6. Sequenced material: PBMCs. The sequence came from a woman aged 25 to 39 in good health and CMV-seronegative. The V gene is TRBV28, the J gene TRBJ2-7; TRBD1 matches at 7 bases. The CDR3, as DNA: TGTGCCTGCTCGCAGGGGGCCTACGAGCAGTACTTC. Translation gives CACSQGAYEQYF.